Shown below are 16 T cell receptor beta chains from a single sample sequenced in a study of OX40 agonist ivuxolimab in advanced cancers. Sequenced by immunoSEQ multiplex PCR; TCRdb stores in-frame clones only, minus some. The sample gives some 67,000 clones, about 85% of which show up once; under 0.9% is in the top ten. Here the sequenced sample was CD4+ or CD8+ T cells sorted from blood, taken in a trial of the OX40 agonist ivuxolimab. These receptors all stem from an adult with an advanced solid tumor such as melanoma, head and neck, liver or kidney cancer.

The genes are TRBV19 and TRBJ2-1, with D hard to call. V lost 8 bases, J lost 6 bases, and 17 bases lay in between. The CDR3 is made up of 14 amino acids. CDR1 is LNHDA, CDR2 SQIVND, per germline (reference sequence). CDR3: CASALNQLGNEQFF. The CDR3 DNA reads as TGTGCCAGTGCCTTAAACCAATTGGGCAATGAGCAGTTCTTC. Filled out from reference TRBV19 and TRBJ2-1, the complete variable domain reads DGGITQSPKYLFRKEGQNVTLSCEQNLNHDAMYWYRQDPGQGLRLIYYSQIVNDFQKGDIAEGYSVSREKKESFPLTVTSAQKNPTAFYLCASALNQLGNEQFFGPGTRLTVL.

The chain couples TRBV29-1 to TRBJ1-1; TRBD1 aligns across 8 bases. Trimming cost V 4 bases and J 8 bases; bases outside gene matches: 6. The CDR3 has 12 amino acids. Germline CDR1 reads SQVTM; CDR2 reads ANQGSEA. The DNA of the CDR3 is TGCAGCGTTGGGAACCGGGACAGGGAAGCTTTCTTT. Translated, it gives CSVGNRDREAFF.

V is TRBV4-3 and J is TRBJ2-7, with 7 bases that match TRBD1. The germline V gene encodes CDR1 LGHNA and CDR2 YSLEER. This CDR3 is built from 17 residues. V lost 0 bases to trimming and J lost 3 bases; unmatched junction nucleotides: 11. CDR3 sequence (DNA): TGCGCCAGCAGCCAAGAAGGGATGAGACAGGGCAACTACGAGCAGTACTTC. Amino acids: CASSQEGMRQGNYEQYF.

The rearrangement joins TRBV19 to TRBJ1-2, with 7 positions matching TRBD1. V lost 9 bases, J lost 4 bases, and 11 bases stayed unmatched. The CDR3 is 14 amino acids. CDR1 is LNHDA, CDR2 SQIVND, per germline (reference sequence). The CDR3 region has the DNA TGTGCCAGCACAGTAGACAGGGTGACCTATGGCTACACCTTC. Translating gives CASTVDRVTYGYTF.

V gene TRBV5-5 combines with J gene TRBJ1-2, with D hard to call. The V gene lost 7 bases and the J gene lost 3 bases, with 25 bases spanning the gap. This CDR3 spans 17 amino acids. From germline, CDR1 is SGHKS and CDR2 YYEKEE (reference sequence). The CDR3 region has the DNA TGTGCCAGCGGATTGACCCGAGTGGGTTGGCCGTACTATGGCTACACCTTC. Translation gives CASGLTRVGWPYYGYTF.

The chain couples TRBV19 to TRBJ1-1; D not resolved. The CDR3 sequence is 15 residues long. V lost 6 bases to trimming and J lost 1 base, with 15 bases between them. CDR1 and CDR2 from the germline V gene are LNHDA and SQIVND (reference sequence). The CDR3: CASSVKGGWNTEAFF. The CDR3 region has the DNA TGTGCCAGTAGCGTAAAGGGTGGGTGGAACACTGAAGCTTTCTTT.

The J gene is TRBJ1-1, the V gene TRBV7-3, with a tentative D call TRBD1 (5 bases). The CDR3 extends over 13 amino acids. Germline loops: CDR1 SGHTA, CDR2 FQGTGA. V lost 5 bases, J lost 5 bases, and 12 bases lay in between. Here the CDR3 reads CASSPNGGTEAFF. CDR3 coding DNA: TGTGCCAGCAGCCCTAATGGGGGGACTGAAGCTTTCTTT.

The V gene is TRBV6-5, the J gene TRBJ2-5; TRBD1 or TRBD2 may be the D gene (5 bases each). V shed 8 bases and J shed 1 base, with 14 bases lying between them. This CDR3 contains 14 residues. Germline V gene sequence: CDR1 MNHEY, CDR2 SVGAGI. CDR3 DNA sequence: TGTGCCAGCGCCCCGAGGGGAGTCCAAGAGACCCAGTACTTC. The encoded protein is CASAPRGVQETQYF.

The CDR3 loop reads CATSRPGQGWEQYF. In nucleotides, the CDR3 is TGTGCCACCAGCAGGCCGGGACAGGGGTGGGAGCAGTACTTC. The rearrangement joins TRBV15 to TRBJ2-7, with 10 bases lining up with TRBD1. Germline V gene data show CDR1 as LNHNV and CDR2 as YYDKDF (reference sequence). The CDR3 consists of 14 residues. Trimming took 3 bases from V and 7 from J; bases not matched to a gene: 6.

The gene calls are TRBV7-2 and TRBJ2-5; D ambiguous. The CDR3 has 12 residues. V lost 5 bases to trimming and J lost 7 bases, with 11 bases between them. Germline assignment: CDR1 SGHTA and CDR2 FQGNSA. The CDR3 region has the DNA TGTGCCAGCAGCAATAGGGCCGGGACCCAGTACTTC. Its protein is CASSNRAGTQYF.

The rearrangement joins TRBV11-3 to TRBJ2-5; 7 bases fit TRBD1. This CDR3 contains 14 residues. The V segment lost 5 bases and the J segment 0 bases; nucleotides outside the gene matches: 3. Germline CDR1 reads SGHNT; CDR2 reads YENEEA. CDR3 in DNA: TGTGCCAGCAGCCCAGGGGGAGACCAAGAGACCCAGTACTTC. Its translation is CASSPGGDQETQYF. Full variable domain (rest looked up from reference TRBV11-3 and TRBJ2-5): EAGVVQSPRYKIIEKKQPVAFWCNPISGHNTLYWYLQNLGQGPELLIRYENEEAVDDSQLPKDRFSAERLKGVDSTLKIQPAELGDSAVYLCASSPGGDQETQYFGPGTRLLVL.

The V call is TRBV9, the J call TRBJ2-1, with TRBD1 identical over 10 bases. The V gene end was trimmed by 4 bases and the J gene end by 2 bases; junction bases not matched to a gene: 3. CDR3 length: 15 amino acids. Germline CDR1 reads SGDLS; CDR2 reads YYNGEE. DNA for the CDR3: TGTGCCAGCAGCTTCGGACAGGGGGCCTACAATGAGCAGTTCTTC. Translating gives CASSFGQGAYNEQFF. Full variable domain (rest looked up from reference TRBV9 and TRBJ2-1): DSGVTQTPKHLITATGQRVTLRCSPRSGDLSVYWYQQSLDQGLQFLIQYYNGEERAKGNILERFSAQQFPDLHSELNLSSLELGDSALYFCASSFGQGAYNEQFFGPGTRLTVL.

The V and J genes are TRBV7-9 and TRBJ2-3, with 8 bases identical to TRBD1. The CDR3 is 16 residues long. Per germline, CDR1 SEHNR and CDR2 FQNEAQ (reference sequence). V lost 4 bases, J lost 6 bases, and 12 bases stayed unmatched. DNA of the CDR3: TGTGCCAGCAGCTGGCGACCCGATGACAGGGGCGATACGCAGTATTTT. Translated, it gives CASSWRPDDRGDTQYF.

The genes are TRBV19 and TRBJ1-5; TRBD1 might be the D (6 bases). This CDR3 spans 18 amino acids. Trimming shortened V by 0 bases and J by 0 bases, and 15 bases separated the two germline ends. Germline-derived CDR1 and CDR2 are LNHDA and SQIVND (reference sequence). CDR3 sequence: CASSIEGETGHSNQPQHF. The DNA of the CDR3 is TGTGCCAGTAGTATAGAAGGGGAGACAGGCCATAGCAATCAGCCCCAGCATTTT.

The chain employs TRBV5-4 and TRBJ1-4, with TRBD1 matching over 10 bases. V lost 4 bases to trimming and J lost 6 bases; unmatched junction nucleotides: 0. From germline, CDR1 is SGHNT and CDR2 YYREEE (reference sequence). The CDR3 runs 13 residues. CDR3 residues: CASSGTGDEKLFF. CDR3 nucleotides: TGTGCCAGCAGCGGGACAGGGGATGAAAAACTGTTTTTT.

The chain carries TRBV11-3 and TRBJ2-7; TRBD1 matches at 11 bases. V lost 1 base to trimming and J lost 0 bases; unmatched junction nucleotides: 8. The V gene's germline CDR1 is SGHNT and CDR2 YENEEA. This CDR3 comprises 18 residues. CDR3 sequence reads: CASSLALDRGRRSYEQYF. The CDR3 DNA reads TGTGCCAGCAGCTTAGCCCTGGACAGGGGGCGACGCTCCTACGAGCAGTACTTC.